One sample yielded the 25 T cell receptor beta chains listed below, sequenced in a study of T cell responses to AZD1222 COVID-19 vaccine. Sequencing used immunoSEQ multiplex PCR; TCRdb keeps in-frame clones, though not all of them. This table holds about 170,000 clones, 70% to 90% found once. The sample consisted of peripheral blood, taken 28 days after the second AZD1222 dose. The origin of the receptors is an adult who received the AZD1222 COVID-19 vaccine.

The chain links TRBV5-6 to TRBJ1-6, with D tentatively TRBD1 (5 bases). V was cut by 2 bases and J by 10 bases, with 13 bases left in between. The V gene's germline CDR1 is SGHDT and CDR2 YYEEEE. The CDR3 runs to 14 residues. The CDR3 coding sequence is TGTGCCAGCAGCTTTCCGTGGGGGGAGTCACCCCTCCACTTT. Its translation is CASSFPWGESPLHF.

This clone is a singleton in its sample. This chain connects TRBV4-2 to TRBJ1-2, with D possibly being TRBD1 (6 bases). V lost 6 bases, J lost 1 base, and 12 bases lay in between. This CDR3 contains 14 residues. CDR1 LGHNA and CDR2 YNFKEQ come from the germline V gene. CDR3 nucleotides: TGTGCCAGCAGTCCGGGACACCTTAACTATGGCTACACCTTC. This encodes CASSPGHLNYGYTF.

The J gene is TRBJ1-2, the V gene TRBV6-5; the D gene is possibly TRBD1 (5 bases). Germline loops: CDR1 MNHEY, CDR2 SVGAGI. Trimming removed 0 bases at V and 3 bases at J, with 11 bases between. CDR3 size: 15 residues. CDR3 nucleotides: TGTGCCAGCAGTTACTCGATTTTGACAGACTATGGCTACACCTTC. Translated: CASSYSILTDYGYTF.

This clone appeared a single time. V usage is TRBV2 and J usage is TRBJ2-7; the D is unclear. The V gene's germline CDR1 is SNHLY and CDR2 FYNNEI. This CDR3 has 14 amino acids. Trimming cost V 1 base and J 6 bases, with 13 bases left between them. CDR3 loop: CASSEGQILREQYF. The CDR3 DNA is TGTGCCAGCAGTGAAGGGCAGATACTACGCGAGCAGTACTTC.

The chain uses TRBV2 and TRBJ1-3, with D maybe TRBD1 (5 bases). The CDR3 runs to 15 residues. Germline V gene lookup returns CDR1 SNHLY and CDR2 FYNNEI. V was cut by 3 bases and J by 0 bases, with 9 bases left in between. In DNA form, the CDR3 reads TGTGCCAGCAGTGATCGAACAGGCTCTGGAAACACCATATATTTT. This codes for CASSDRTGSGNTIYF.

The CDR3 DNA is TGTGCCAGCAGTACCTCAGGGACAGCGAACACTGAAGCTTTCTTT. As protein: CASSTSGTANTEAFF. J is TRBJ1-1 and V is TRBV6-5; 7 bases fit TRBD1. The CDR3 has 15 amino acids. V trimming: 5 bases; J trimming: 1 base; junction bases outside the gene matches: 7. Germline V lookup: CDR1 MNHEY, CDR2 SVGAGI.

The rearrangement links TRBV6-2 or TRBV6-3 to TRBJ2-3, with TRBD2 matching 10 bases. CDR1 MNHEY and CDR2 SVGEGT come from the germline V gene. There are 15 residues in the CDR3. Trimming removed 5 bases from V and 7 bases from J; junction bases left unmatched: 9. The CDR3 loop is CASSHESGGANTQYF. The CDR3 nucleotides read TGTGCCAGCAGTCACGAAAGCGGGGGGGCAAATACGCAGTATTTT.

In this sample, this clone turned up once. V gene TRBV5-6 combines with J gene TRBJ2-1, with D perhaps TRBD1 (5 bases). Germline V gene lookup returns CDR1 SGHDT and CDR2 YYEEEE. The CDR3 length is 16 residues. V shed 1 base and J shed 5 bases, with 16 bases lying between them. In nucleotides, the CDR3 is TGTGCCAGCAGCTTGCCGGCAGGGTATGGCGACAATGAGCAGTTCTTC. It is translated as CASSLPAGYGDNEQFF. Together with reference TRBV5-6 and TRBJ2-1, the CDR3 gives the full variable domain: DAGVTQSPTHLIKTRGQQVTLRCSPKSGHDTVSWYQQALGQGPQFIFQYYEEEERQRGNFPDRFSGHQFPNYSSELNVNALLLGDSALYLCASSLPAGYGDNEQFFGPGTRLTVL.

This clone has a handful of counts. The rearrangement joins TRBV28 to TRBJ1-1; no clear D gene. V was cut by 6 bases and J by 1 base, with 21 bases left in between. The germline CDR1 and CDR2 sequences are MDHEN and SYDVKM. CDR3 length: 17 residues. Here the CDR3 DNA reads TGTGCCAGCAGGGTGAGGATTTCGGGAGGAGGGAACACTGAAGCTTTCTTT. It translates to CASRVRISGGGNTEAFF.

The chain has TRBV3-1 (or the pseudogene TRBV3-2) and TRBJ2-1, with 8 nucleotides matching TRBD2. V shed 4 bases, J shed 10 bases, and the junction held 12 bases outside the gene matches. Germline values: CDR1 LGHDT, CDR2 YNNKEL (reference sequence). This CDR3 comprises 15 residues. The CDR3 region is CASSLAGGPWEEQFF. CDR3 in DNA: TGTGCCAGCAGCCTCGCGGGGGGCCCCTGGGAGGAGCAGTTCTTC.

The gene calls are TRBV30 and TRBJ1-3; no clear D. Germline CDR1 is GTSNPN and CDR2 is SVGIG (reference sequence). The CDR3 has 11 amino acids. The germline V and J ends were trimmed by 7 bases and 5 bases, with 9 bases remaining between them. CDR3 loop: CALDGRNTIYF. The DNA of the CDR3 is TGTGCCTTGGACGGGAGAAACACCATATATTTT.

The chain carries TRBV11-3 and TRBJ2-1, with 7 bases identical to TRBD2. The ends lost 2 bases at V and 5 bases at J; junction bases unmatched: 3. The CDR3 is 14 residues long. Germline CDR1 is SGHNT and CDR2 is YENEEA. The CDR3 protein is CASSLTGGHNEQFF. CDR3 DNA: TGTGCCAGCAGCTTAACGGGGGGACACAATGAGCAGTTCTTC.

This clone was seen a few times. The genes are TRBV7-9 and TRBJ1-2, with TRBD1 identical over 7 bases. Losses at the gene ends were 5 bases for V and 6 bases for J; bases not matched to a gene: 6. The CDR3 is 13 residues long. The germline V gene encodes CDR1 SEHNR and CDR2 FQNEAQ (reference sequence). CDR3 in amino acids: CASSLDRAHGYTF. The CDR3 DNA sequence: TGTGCCAGCAGCCTCGACAGGGCTCATGGCTACACCTTC.

The V gene is TRBV19, the J gene TRBJ1-6; D call uncertain. The CDR3 loop spans 13 amino acids. Trimming pared 5 bases from V and 1 base from J, leaving 3 bases between. Germline loops: CDR1 LNHDA, CDR2 SQIVND (reference sequence). In DNA, the CDR3 is TGTGCCAGTAGTTGGTCCTATAATTCACCCCTCCACTTT. The encoded protein is CASSWSYNSPLHF.

The genes are TRBV5-1 and TRBJ2-2; D is unclear. The germline gives CDR1 SGHRS, CDR2 YFSETQ. V lost 0 bases and J 2 bases, leaving 8 bases between the germline ends. The CDR3 has 15 amino acids. CDR3 loop: CASSLAQINTGELFF. The CDR3 nucleotides read TGCGCCAGCAGCTTGGCACAGATAAACACCGGGGAGCTGTTTTTT.

The chain links TRBV15 to TRBJ2-2; the match to TRBD1 covers 9 bases. The J segment lost 4 bases and the V segment lost 3 bases, leaving 3 bases of the junction unmatched. Germline V gene data show CDR1 as LNHNV and CDR2 as YYDKDF (reference sequence). The CDR3 runs 15 residues. CDR3 sequence (DNA): TGTGCCACCAGCAGGACAGGGGGAAGCACCGGGGAGCTGTTTTTT. It encodes CATSRTGGSTGELFF.

The rearrangement links TRBV5-1 to TRBJ2-1; no definite D call. Germline V gene lookup returns CDR1 SGHRS and CDR2 YFSETQ. This CDR3 has 13 amino acids. The V end was cut by 5 bases, the J end by 8 bases, with 14 bases between. The DNA of the CDR3 is TGCGCCAGCAGAGCCGACGACTGGTATGAGCAGTTCTTC. It encodes CASRADDWYEQFF.

V is TRBV3-1 (or the pseudogene TRBV3-2) and J is TRBJ1-3; D is unresolved. With 0 bases removed from V and 0 bases from J, the gap between germline ends came to 6 bases. This CDR3 has 15 amino acids. Looked up from germline, CDR1 is LGHDT and CDR2 is YNNKEL (reference sequence). The CDR3 region has the DNA TGTGCCAGCAGCCAAGAATCCGTCTCTGGAAACACCATATATTTT. Its translation: CASSQESVSGNTIYF.

This clone has only one observation. The V gene is TRBV18, the J gene TRBJ1-2; D is uncertain. The CDR3 has 11 residues. Per the germline V gene, CDR1 is KGHSH and CDR2 is LQKENI. The germline V and J ends were trimmed by 6 bases and 7 bases, with 9 bases remaining between them. Here the CDR3 DNA reads TGTGCCAGCTCCCCTGAGGGTGGCTACACCTTC. This translates into CASSPEGGYTF.

The chain couples TRBV4-3 to TRBJ2-1; 10 positions agree with TRBD2. With 0 bases clipped from V and 7 bases from J, the junction kept 3 bases outside the gene matches. In germline, CDR1 is LGHNA, CDR2 YSLEER. The length of the CDR3 is 15 residues. This CDR3 is CASSQEGLAYNEQFF. The CDR3 DNA is TGCGCCAGCAGCCAAGAGGGACTAGCGTATAATGAGCAGTTCTTC.

This clone was found once. This chain connects TRBV11-2 to TRBJ1-5, with 9 bases aligning to TRBD1. J gave up 6 bases and V 5 bases, and 5 bases lay outside the gene matches. CDR1 is SGHAT and CDR2 is FQNNGV in the germline V gene. This CDR3 is 14 amino acids long. CDR3 coding DNA: TGTGCCAGCAGCCCCGGGACAGGGCTTCAGCCCCAGCATTTT. Amino acid sequence: CASSPGTGLQPQHF.

The V and J genes are TRBV7-9 and TRBJ1-3, with D uncertain. The CDR3 is made up of 17 amino acids. CDR1 is SEHNR, CDR2 FQNEAQ, per germline (reference sequence). The V gene lost 1 base and the J gene lost 0 bases, with 13 bases spanning the gap. The CDR3 region has the DNA TGTGCCAGCAGCTTAGGCGGCACAACACGCTCTGGAAACACCATATATTTT. Protein product: CASSLGGTTRSGNTIYF. Filled out from reference TRBV7-9 and TRBJ1-3, the complete variable domain reads DTGVSQNPRHKITKRGQNVTFRCDPISEHNRLYWYRQTLGQGPEFLTYFQNEAQLEKSRLLSDRFSAERPKGSFSTLEIQRTEQGDSAMYLCASSLGGTTRSGNTIYFGEGSWLTVV.

The V gene is TRBV16, the J gene TRBJ2-3; D possibly corresponds to TRBD1 (5 bases). V lost 4 bases and J 5 bases, leaving 10 bases between the germline ends. Germline CDR1 is KGHSY and CDR2 is FQNENV. CDR3 length: 13 residues. For the CDR3, the DNA is TGTGCCAGCAGCCGATGGGGCGTAGATACGCAGTATTTT. Protein sequence: CASSRWGVDTQYF.

The rearrangement joins TRBV7-8 to TRBJ2-1; 8 nucleotides agree with TRBD1. Germline V CDR1 and CDR2: SGHVS, FQNEAQ. CDR3 length: 15 amino acids. V was pared by 5 bases and J by 0 bases, with 3 bases of the junction left unmatched. This chain's CDR3 is CASSRDRGSYNEQFF. Written as DNA, the CDR3 is TGTGCCAGCAGCCGAGACAGGGGCTCCTACAATGAGCAGTTCTTC.

J is TRBJ2-1 and V is TRBV2, with D maybe TRBD2 (6 bases). CDR3 length: 14 amino acids. V lost 3 bases, J lost 6 bases, and 12 bases lay in between. From germline, CDR1 is SNHLY and CDR2 FYNNEI. The CDR3 DNA reads as TGTGCCAGCAGTGACCGACTAGAATTCAATGAGCAGTTCTTC. It codes for CASSDRLEFNEQFF.